This TCR beta chain was observed in a study of prognosis after radiotherapy for stage I lung cancer. About the study: Distant metastases arose in several patients, median 7 months post-radiotherapy; over 12 had no significant progression.

The CDR3 has 16 amino acids. V was clipped by 5 bases and J by 8 bases; unmatched bases: 14. The germline CDR1 and CDR2 sequences are MRHNA and SNTAGT. The TCR beta CDR3 region was amplified from genomic DNA, with two rounds of multiplex PCR being used for the amplification. During first-round PCR, primers specific to each TRBV and TRBJ gene were used. TCRdb fed the multiplex PCR reads into MiXCR, producing one record per CDR3 protein. Of fewer than 40,000 distinct CDR3 sequences listed, around half are singletons. Note on this clonotype: Its target is unknown. This likely came from a read error, as a far larger clone is one base away.

General study findings and limits: Shannon entropy (measured after stereotactic body radiation therapy) was lower in patients who went on to develop distant metastases.

The sequence was collected from a donor over 45 with non-small cell lung cancer. The chain uses TRBV6-4 and TRBJ1-2; 10 bases fit TRBD1. The material was PBMCs, obtained before or after stereotactic body radiation therapy (not recorded which). CDR3 coding DNA: TGTGCCAGCAGTTCATCGTCCTTGGGACAGGGGAAGGGCTACACCTTC. The encoded protein is CASSSSSLGQGKGYTF.